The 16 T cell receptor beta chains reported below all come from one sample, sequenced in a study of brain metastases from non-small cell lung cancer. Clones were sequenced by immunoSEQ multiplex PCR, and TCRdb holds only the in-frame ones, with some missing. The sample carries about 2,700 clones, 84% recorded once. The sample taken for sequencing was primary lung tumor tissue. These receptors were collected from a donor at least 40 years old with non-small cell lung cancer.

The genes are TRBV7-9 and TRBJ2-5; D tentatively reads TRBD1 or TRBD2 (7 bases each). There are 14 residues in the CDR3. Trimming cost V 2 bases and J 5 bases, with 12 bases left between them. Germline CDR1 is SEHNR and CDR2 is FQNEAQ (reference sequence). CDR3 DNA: TGTGCCAGCAGCTTACAGGGGGGGGTGGAGACCCAGTACTTC. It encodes CASSLQGGVETQYF.

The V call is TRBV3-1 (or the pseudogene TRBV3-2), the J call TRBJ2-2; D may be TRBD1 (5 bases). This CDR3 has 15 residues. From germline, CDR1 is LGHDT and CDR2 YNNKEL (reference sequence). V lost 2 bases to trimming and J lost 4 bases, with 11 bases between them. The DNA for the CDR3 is TGTGCCAGCAGCCAACCAGGGATAGGCACCGGGGAGCTGTTTTTT. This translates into CASSQPGIGTGELFF.

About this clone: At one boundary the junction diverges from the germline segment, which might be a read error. CDR3 loop: CAWKGTSGIQYF. The CDR3 DNA sequence: TGTGCTTGGAAAGGGACTAGCGGGATTCAGTACTTC. The genes are TRBV30 and TRBJ2-4; 12 bases align to TRBD2. CDR1 is GTSNPN, CDR2 SVGIG, per germline (reference sequence). This CDR3 is built from 12 residues. The whole variable domain, filled in from reference TRBV30 and TRBJ2-4, reads SQTIHQWPATLVQPVGSPLSLECTVEGTSNPNLYWYRQAAGRGLQLLFYSVGIGQISSEVPQNLSASRPQDRQFILSSKKLLLSDSGFYLCAWKGTSGIQYFGAGTRLSVL.

In DNA, the CDR3 is TGCGCCAGCAGCTTGGGGGGTATCGATGGCTACACCTTC. Residues: CASSLGGIDGYTF. The V and J genes are TRBV5-1 and TRBJ1-2; D is ambiguous. The V gene lost 0 bases and the J gene lost 6 bases, with 9 bases spanning the gap. The CDR3 length is 13 residues. CDR1 SGHRS and CDR2 YFSETQ come from the germline V gene.

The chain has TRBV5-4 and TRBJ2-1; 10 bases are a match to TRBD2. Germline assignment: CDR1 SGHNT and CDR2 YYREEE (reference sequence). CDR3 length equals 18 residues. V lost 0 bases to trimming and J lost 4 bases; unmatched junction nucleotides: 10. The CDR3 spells CASSLGVLAGDRYNEQFF. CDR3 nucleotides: TGTGCCAGCAGCTTGGGGGTTCTAGCGGGAGATAGATACAATGAGCAGTTCTTC. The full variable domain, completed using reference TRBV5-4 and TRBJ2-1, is ETGVTQSPTHLIKTRGQQVTLRCSSQSGHNTVSWYQQALGQGPQFIFQYYREEENGRGNFPPRFSGLQFPNYSSELNVNALELDDSALYLCASSLGVLAGDRYNEQFFGPGTRLTVL.

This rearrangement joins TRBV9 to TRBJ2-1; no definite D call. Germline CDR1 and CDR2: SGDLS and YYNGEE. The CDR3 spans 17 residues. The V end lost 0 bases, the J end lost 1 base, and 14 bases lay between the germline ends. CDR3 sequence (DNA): TGTGCCAGCAGCGTAGTAGGAGCGATAGGTTCCTACAATGAGCAGTTCTTC. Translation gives CASSVVGAIGSYNEQFF.

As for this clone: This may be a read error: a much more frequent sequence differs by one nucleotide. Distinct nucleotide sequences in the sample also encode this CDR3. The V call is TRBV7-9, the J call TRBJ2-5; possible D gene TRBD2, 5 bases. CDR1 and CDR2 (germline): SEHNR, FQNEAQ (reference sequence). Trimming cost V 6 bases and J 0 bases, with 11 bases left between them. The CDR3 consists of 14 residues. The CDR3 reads CASRGSRYQETQYF. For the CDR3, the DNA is TGTGCCAGCAGGGGGAGCCGATACCAAGAGACCCAGTACTTC.

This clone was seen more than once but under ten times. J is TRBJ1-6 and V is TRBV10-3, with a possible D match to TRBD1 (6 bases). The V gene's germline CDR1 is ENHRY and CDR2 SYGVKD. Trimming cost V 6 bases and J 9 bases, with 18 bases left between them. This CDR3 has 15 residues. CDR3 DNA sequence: TGTGCCATCAGCCCCGAGGGGGAGTTACGTTCACCCCTCCACTTT. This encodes CAISPEGELRSPLHF.

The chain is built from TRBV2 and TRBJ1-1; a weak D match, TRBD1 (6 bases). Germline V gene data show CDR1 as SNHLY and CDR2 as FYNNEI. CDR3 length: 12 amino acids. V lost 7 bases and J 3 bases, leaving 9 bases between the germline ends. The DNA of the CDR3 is TGTGCCAGCAAACAGGGAGACACTGAAGCTTTCTTT. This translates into CASKQGDTEAFF. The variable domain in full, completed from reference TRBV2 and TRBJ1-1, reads EPEVTQTPSHQVTQMGQEVILRCVPISNHLYFYWYRQILGQKVEFLVSFYNNEISEKSEIFDDQFSVERPDGSNFTLKIRSTKLEDSAMYFCASKQGDTEAFFGQGTRLTVV.

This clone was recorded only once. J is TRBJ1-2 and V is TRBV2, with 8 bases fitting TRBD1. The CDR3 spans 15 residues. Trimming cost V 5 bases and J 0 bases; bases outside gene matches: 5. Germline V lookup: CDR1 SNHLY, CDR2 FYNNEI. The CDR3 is CASSRDRPANYGYTF. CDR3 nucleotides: TGTGCCAGCAGTCGGGACAGGCCAGCTAACTATGGCTACACCTTC.

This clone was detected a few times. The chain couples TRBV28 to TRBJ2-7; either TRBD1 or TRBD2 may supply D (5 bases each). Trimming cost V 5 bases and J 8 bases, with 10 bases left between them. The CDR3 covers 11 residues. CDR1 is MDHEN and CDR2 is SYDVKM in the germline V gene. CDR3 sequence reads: CASSRDPKQYF. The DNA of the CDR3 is TGTGCCAGCAGTAGGGACCCTAAGCAGTACTTC.

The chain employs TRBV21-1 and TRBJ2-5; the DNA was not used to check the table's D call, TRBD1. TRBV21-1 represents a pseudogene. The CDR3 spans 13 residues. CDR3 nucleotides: TGTGCCAGCAGCAGACAGGGGGCTGAGACCCAGTACTTC. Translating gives CASSRQGAETQYF.

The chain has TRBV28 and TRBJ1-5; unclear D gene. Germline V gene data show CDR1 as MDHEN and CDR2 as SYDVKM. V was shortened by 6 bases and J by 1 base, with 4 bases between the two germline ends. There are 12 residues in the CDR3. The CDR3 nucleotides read TGTGCCAGCAGCGGCAGCAATCAGCCCCAGCATTTT. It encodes CASSGSNQPQHF.

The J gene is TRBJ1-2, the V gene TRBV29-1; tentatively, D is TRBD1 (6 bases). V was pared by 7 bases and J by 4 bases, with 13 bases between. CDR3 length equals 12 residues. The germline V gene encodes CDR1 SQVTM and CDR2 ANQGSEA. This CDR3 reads CSARTDIYGYTF. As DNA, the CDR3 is TGCAGCGCGCGGACAGACATCTATGGCTACACCTTC.

CDR3 sequence (DNA): TGCGCCAGCAGCGGTAGCGTCCAAAGGAATGAGCAGTTCTTC. This encodes CASSGSVQRNEQFF. The chain carries TRBV5-1 and TRBJ2-1; D is perhaps TRBD2 (5 bases). V was pared by 4 bases and J by 7 bases, with 15 bases between. CDR1 and CDR2 (germline): SGHRS, YFSETQ. The CDR3 sequence is 14 residues long.

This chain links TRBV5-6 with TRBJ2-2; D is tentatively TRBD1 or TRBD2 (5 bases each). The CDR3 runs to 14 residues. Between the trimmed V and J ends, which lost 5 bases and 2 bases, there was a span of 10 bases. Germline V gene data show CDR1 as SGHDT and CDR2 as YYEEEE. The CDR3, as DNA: TGTGCCAGCAGAAGAGGGGTAAACACCGGGGAGCTGTTTTTT. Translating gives CASRRGVNTGELFF.